Included here is one T cell receptor beta chain sequence, with context. Its antigen is as yet unknown. Trimming at V came to 7 bases and at J to 3 bases, leaving 5 bases not matched to a gene. This CDR3 is built from 13 residues. Germline values: CDR1 SNHLY, CDR2 FYNNEI. PCR was performed using 60 Vbeta and 13 Jbeta primers. TCRdb's copy holds only in-frame clones and misses some; the assay was immunoSEQ multiplex PCR. Altogether 150,000 to 200,000 clones are present, roughly 85% being singletons, with the ten largest covering under 2.5%. This sample was taken from a study of cytomegalovirus exposure and HLA in healthy donors. Regarding the study as a whole: Specificity for CMV antigens was confirmed in vitro for a few of the CMV-associated chains.

All the people who gave samples were healthy bone marrow donors. Sequencing was carried out using PBMCs. The receptor comes from a man aged 35 to 55 in good health and CMV-seronegative. The J gene is TRBJ1-2, the V gene TRBV2; 7 bases are a match to TRBD1. CDR3 in DNA: TGTGCCAGCACCGAACAGGGGTACTATGGCTACACCTTC. Translated, it gives CASTEQGYYGYTF.